The TCR beta chain described here comes from a study of low-dose radiotherapy and immunotherapy resistance in tumors. Study background: Participants in Cohort 1 were administered 0.5 Gy per fraction at 2-week intervals, to a cumulative dose of 6.5 Gy.

The V and J ends lost 4 bases and 0 bases respectively, with 10 bases between them. CDR1 SNHLY and CDR2 FYNNEI come from the germline V gene. The CDR3 has 15 residues. Covering alpha and beta chains, TRAV- and TRBV-specific primers were used for the first-strand cDNA. The TCRs were subjected to amplification over roughly 18 PCR cycles employing a constant-region primer in conjunction with a V-primer adapter. In TCRdb, the reads were re-called with MiXCR into one record per CDR3 protein. The sample shows under 95,000 distinct CDR3 sequences, roughly a sixth of them seen only once. This clonotype was counted many times. Specified time point: before trial treatment.

The sample in question was PBMCs, obtained before treatment. This clonotype was obtained from a male donor with prostate cancer. The chain employs TRBV2 and TRBJ1-5; tentatively, D is TRBD1 (5 bases). As DNA, the CDR3 is TGTGCCAGCAGTGGGGTCAGGGATAGCAATCAGCCCCAGCATTTT. It translates to CASSGVRDSNQPQHF.